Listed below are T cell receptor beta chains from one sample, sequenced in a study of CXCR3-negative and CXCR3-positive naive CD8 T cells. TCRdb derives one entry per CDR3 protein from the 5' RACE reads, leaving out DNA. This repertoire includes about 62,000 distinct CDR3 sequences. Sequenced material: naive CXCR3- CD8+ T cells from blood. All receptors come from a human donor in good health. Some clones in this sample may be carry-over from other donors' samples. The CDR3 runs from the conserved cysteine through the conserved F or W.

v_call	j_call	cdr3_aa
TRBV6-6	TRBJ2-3	CASTEAPLAGGPGDTQYF
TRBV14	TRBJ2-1	CASSQDWPMTSNSYNEQFF
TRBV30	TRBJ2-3	CAWRGPQGDTQYF
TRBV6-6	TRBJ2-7	CASSGRSYEQYF
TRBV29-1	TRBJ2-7	CSVEIGETADYEQYF
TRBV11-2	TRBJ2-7	CASSLGLRSNEQYF
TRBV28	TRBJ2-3	CASSRNRGRTDTQYF
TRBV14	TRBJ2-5	CASSQGVHRGDETQYF
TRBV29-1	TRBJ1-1	CSVEGGPMNTEAFF
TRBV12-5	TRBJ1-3	CASGPWGTGNTIYF